These 9 T cell receptor beta chains were all obtained from the same sample, sequenced in a study of spatial heterogeneity in lung cancer. Study conclusions and caveats: Counts of expanded intratumoral alpha and beta TCRs tracked tumor mutation counts.

Stated time point: sample taken at primary tumor resection. TCRdb processed the 5' RACE reads anew with MiXCR; each CDR3 protein has one entry. The sample totals some 50 distinct CDR3 sequences. No antigen is known for these receptors. Here the sequenced sample was lung tumor tissue, taken at surgery. The receptors here all came from a male donor with early-stage non-small cell lung cancer.

To note about this clonotype: Being off target in a library aimed at alpha chains, this beta chain has a size of little meaning. This chain connects TRBV7-8 to TRBJ2-1; D unresolved. The CDR3 has 17 residues. V lost 1 base to trimming and J lost 1 base, with 14 bases between them. Looked up from germline, CDR1 is SGHVS and CDR2 is FQNEAQ. The CDR3 is CASSLVAHSRSYNEQFF. DNA of the CDR3: TGTGCCAGCAGCTTAGTAGCCCACTCCCGTTCCTACAATGAGCAGTTCTTC.

This clonotype showed up just a few times. With the library built for alpha chains, this beta chain is off target and its frequency is not meaningful. The V and J genes are TRBV29-1 and TRBJ2-5; D may match TRBD1 or TRBD2 (5 bases each). In germline, CDR1 is SQVTM, CDR2 ANQGSEA. V was shortened by 3 bases and J by 1 base, with 15 bases between the two germline ends. The CDR3 loop spans 15 amino acids. The DNA of the CDR3 is TGCAGCGTTGATAGCGACAGCTTAAGCCAAGAGACCCAGTACTTC. Translated, it gives CSVDSDSLSQETQYF.

This clonotype was counted only a few times. The library was built for alpha chains, so this beta chain is an off-target read and its size means little. The genes are TRBV7-2 and TRBJ2-7; the match to TRBD2 covers 8 bases. The CDR3 sequence is 14 residues long. With 4 bases clipped from V and 2 bases from J, the junction kept 4 bases outside the gene matches. CDR1 SGHTA and CDR2 FQGNSA come from the germline V gene. CDR3 nucleotides: TGTGCCAGCAGCTCGGGACTAGTCCCCTACGAGCAGTACTTC. Amino acids: CASSSGLVPYEQYF. Combining the CDR3 with reference TRBV7-2 and TRBJ2-7 gives the whole variable domain GAGVSQSPSNKVTEKGKDVELRCDPISGHTALYWYRQSLGQGLEFLIYFQGNSAPDKSGLPSDRFSAERTGGSVSTLTIQRTQQEDSAVYLCASSSGLVPYEQYFGPGTRLTVT.

The sample holds a few counts of this clonotype. This beta chain slipped into a library made for alpha chains as a stray read, so its size is not meaningful. The V call is TRBV5-6, the J call TRBJ2-1; 8 bases agree with TRBD1. This CDR3 comprises 14 residues. With V trimmed by 4 bases and J by 9 bases, 9 bases remained unmatched. CDR1 is SGHDT and CDR2 is YYEEEE in the germline V gene. CDR3 nucleotides: TGTGCCAGCAGCCCCCCGGGAGACAGGGGTGAGCAGTTCTTC. Encoded protein: CASSPPGDRGEQFF.

About this clonotype: A library made for alpha chains picked up this beta chain off target, so its size means little. This chain connects TRBV14 to TRBJ2-7; weak D call: TRBD1 (6 bases). Germline values: CDR1 SGHDN, CDR2 FVKESK. This CDR3 contains 15 residues. The ends were cut back, 4 bases at V and 7 bases at J, with 20 bases in the middle. The CDR3 region has the DNA TGTGCCAGCAGCCGGCTTAGAGCAGGGGTTGAGGAGCAGTACTTC. This codes for CASSRLRAGVEEQYF.

With respect to this clonotype: Found in a library prepared for alpha chains, this beta chain is an off-target read, and its abundance has little meaning. The rearrangement joins TRBV28 to TRBJ2-5, with D unclear. The germline CDR1 and CDR2 sequences are MDHEN and SYDVKM. This CDR3 is 15 amino acids long. The V gene lost 7 bases and the J gene lost 4 bases, with 19 bases spanning the gap. CDR3 region: CASTPPGLGSETQYF. The CDR3 DNA sequence: TGTGCCAGCACTCCCCCGGGTCTAGGTTCAGAGACCCAGTACTTC.

With respect to this clonotype: This beta chain is an unintended read in a library built for alpha chains; its size means little. The J gene is TRBJ1-5, the V gene TRBV18; TRBD1 is a possible D gene (5 bases). Germline assignment: CDR1 KGHSH and CDR2 LQKENI. This CDR3 contains 15 residues. The V end lost 2 bases, the J end lost 1 base, and 9 bases lay between the germline ends. CDR3 coding DNA: TGTGCCAGCTCACCAGGGACCGGGAGCAATCAGCCCCAGCATTTT. Residues: CASSPGTGSNQPQHF.

Turning to this clonotype: In a library made to pick up alpha chains, this beta chain is a stray read with a size that means little. This chain connects TRBV29-1 to TRBJ2-1; 15 nucleotides match TRBD2. Germline-derived CDR1 and CDR2 are SQVTM and ANQGSEA. The CDR3 contains 16 residues. The V segment lost 4 bases and the J segment 7 bases; nucleotides outside the gene matches: 8. CDR3 nucleotides: TGCAGCGTTGTGGGCAACGGACTAGCGGGAGGGAATGAGCAGTTCTTC. Protein product: CSVVGNGLAGGNEQFF.

This clonotype has more than one count but fewer than ten. This beta chain is a stray sequence in a library constructed for alpha chains; its clone size is not meaningful. The chain couples TRBV20-1 to TRBJ2-7; D might be TRBD2 (6 bases). CDR3 length: 15 amino acids. In germline, CDR1 is DFQATT, CDR2 SNEGSKA (reference sequence). V lost 6 bases, J lost 4 bases, and 22 bases lay in between. CDR3 region: CSASSYGGARYEQYF. For the CDR3, the DNA is TGCAGTGCAAGTTCCTATGGCGGGGCAAGGTACGAGCAGTACTTC.